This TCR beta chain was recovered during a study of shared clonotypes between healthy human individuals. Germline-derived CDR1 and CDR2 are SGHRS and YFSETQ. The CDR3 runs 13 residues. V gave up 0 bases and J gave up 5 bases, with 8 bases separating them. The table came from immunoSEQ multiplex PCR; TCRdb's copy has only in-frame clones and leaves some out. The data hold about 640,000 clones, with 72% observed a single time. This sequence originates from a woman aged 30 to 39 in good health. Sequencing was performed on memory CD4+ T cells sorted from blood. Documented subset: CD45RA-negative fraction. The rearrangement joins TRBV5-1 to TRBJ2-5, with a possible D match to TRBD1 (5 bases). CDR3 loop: CASSLEGSETQYF. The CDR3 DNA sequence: TGCGCCAGCAGCTTGGAGGGGTCCGAGACCCAGTACTTC.